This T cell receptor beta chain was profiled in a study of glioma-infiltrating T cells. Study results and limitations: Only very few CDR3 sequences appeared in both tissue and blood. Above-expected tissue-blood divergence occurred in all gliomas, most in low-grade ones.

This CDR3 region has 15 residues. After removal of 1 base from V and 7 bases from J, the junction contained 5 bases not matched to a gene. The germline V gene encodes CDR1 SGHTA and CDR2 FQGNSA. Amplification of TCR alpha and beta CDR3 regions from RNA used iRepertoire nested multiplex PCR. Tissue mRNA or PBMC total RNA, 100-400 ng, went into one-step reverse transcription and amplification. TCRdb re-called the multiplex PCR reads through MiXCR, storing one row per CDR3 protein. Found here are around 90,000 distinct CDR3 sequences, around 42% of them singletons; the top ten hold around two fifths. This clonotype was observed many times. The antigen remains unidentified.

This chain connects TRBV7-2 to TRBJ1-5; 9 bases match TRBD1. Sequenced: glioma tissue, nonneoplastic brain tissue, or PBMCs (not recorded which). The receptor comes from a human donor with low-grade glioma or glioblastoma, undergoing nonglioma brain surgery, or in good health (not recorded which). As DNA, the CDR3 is TGTGCCAGCAGCTTAGGCCAAGGGACAGGGCAGCCCCAGCATTTT. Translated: CASSLGQGTGQPQHF.